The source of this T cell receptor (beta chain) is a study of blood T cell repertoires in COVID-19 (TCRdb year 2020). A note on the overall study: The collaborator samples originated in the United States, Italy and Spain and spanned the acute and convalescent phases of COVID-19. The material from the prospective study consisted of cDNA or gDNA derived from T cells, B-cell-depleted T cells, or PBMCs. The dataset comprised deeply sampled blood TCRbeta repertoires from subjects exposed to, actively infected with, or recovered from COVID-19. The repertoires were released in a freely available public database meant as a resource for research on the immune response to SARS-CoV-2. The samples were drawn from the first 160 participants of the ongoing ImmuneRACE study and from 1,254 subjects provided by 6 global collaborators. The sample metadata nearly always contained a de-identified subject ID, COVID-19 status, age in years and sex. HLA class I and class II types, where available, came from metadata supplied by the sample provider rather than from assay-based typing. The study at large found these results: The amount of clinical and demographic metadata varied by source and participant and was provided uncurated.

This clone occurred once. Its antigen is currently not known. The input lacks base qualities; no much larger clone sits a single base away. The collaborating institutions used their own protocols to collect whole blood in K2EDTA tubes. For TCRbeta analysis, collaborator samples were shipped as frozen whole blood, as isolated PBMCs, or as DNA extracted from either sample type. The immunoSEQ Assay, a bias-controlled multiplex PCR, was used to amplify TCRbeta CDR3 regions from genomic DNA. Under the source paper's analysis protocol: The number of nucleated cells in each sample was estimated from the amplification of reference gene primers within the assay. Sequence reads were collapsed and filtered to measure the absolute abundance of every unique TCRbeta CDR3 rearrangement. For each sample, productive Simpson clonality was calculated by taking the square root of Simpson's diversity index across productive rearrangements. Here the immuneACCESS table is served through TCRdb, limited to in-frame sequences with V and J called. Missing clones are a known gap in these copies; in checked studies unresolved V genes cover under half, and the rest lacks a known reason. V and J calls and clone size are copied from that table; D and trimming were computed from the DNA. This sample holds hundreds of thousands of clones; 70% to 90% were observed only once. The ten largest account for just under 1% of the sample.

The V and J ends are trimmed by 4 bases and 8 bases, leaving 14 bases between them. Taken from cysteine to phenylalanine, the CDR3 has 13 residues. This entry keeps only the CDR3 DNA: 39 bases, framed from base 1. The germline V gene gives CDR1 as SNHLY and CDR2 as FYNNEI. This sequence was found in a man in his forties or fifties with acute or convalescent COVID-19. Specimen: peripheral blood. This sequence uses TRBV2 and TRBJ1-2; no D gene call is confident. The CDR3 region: CASSVIEILGYTF. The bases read TGTGCCAGCAGTGTTATTGAGATCCTCGGCTACACCTTC.